This TCR beta chain derives from a study of sequential checkpoint blockade in melanoma. On the study more broadly: Patients were randomized 1:1 to nivolumab-then-ipilimumab or ipilimumab-then-nivolumab first-line. Both treatment sequences were followed by maintenance nivolumab.

Specified treatment: randomized to nivolumab then ipilimumab (arm A) or the reverse (arm B). DNA-damaging chemotherapy had not been given to any patient beforehand. Live CD3+CD8+ CD19− CD56− cells were sorted from PBMCs. Germline-derived CDR1 and CDR2 are SGDLS and YYNGEE. The V gene end was trimmed by 4 bases and the J gene end by 5 bases; junction bases not matched to a gene: 5. The CDR3 runs to 14 residues. Sequencing used immunoSEQ multiplex PCR; TCRdb keeps in-frame clones, though not all of them. In the table there are 5,500 to 8,000 clones, approximately 78% of which are singletons. The chain employs TRBV9 and TRBJ2-7, with 11 bases that match TRBD1. The origin of this receptor is a human donor with melanoma. Sample: CD8+ T cells sorted from blood (inferred from file names), taken from a patient given nivolumab and ipilimumab in sequence. The CDR3 is CASSRGQGVDEQYF. CDR3 nucleotides: TGTGCCAGCAGCCGGGGACAGGGGGTTGACGAGCAGTACTTC.